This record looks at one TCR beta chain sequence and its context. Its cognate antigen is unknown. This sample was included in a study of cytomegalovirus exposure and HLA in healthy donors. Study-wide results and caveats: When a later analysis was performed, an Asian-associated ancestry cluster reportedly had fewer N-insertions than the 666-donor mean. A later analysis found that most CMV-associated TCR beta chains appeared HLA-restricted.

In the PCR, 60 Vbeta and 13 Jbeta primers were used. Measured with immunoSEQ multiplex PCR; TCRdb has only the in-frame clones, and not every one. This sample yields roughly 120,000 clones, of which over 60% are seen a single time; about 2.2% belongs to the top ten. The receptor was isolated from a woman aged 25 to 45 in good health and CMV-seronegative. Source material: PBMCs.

CDR3 nucleotides: TGTGCCAGCAGTTTCGGCGCTAGCGGGACCTACAATGAGCAGTTCTTC. Translation: CASSFGASGTYNEQFF. This chain connects TRBV28 to TRBJ2-1; 9 nucleotides agree with TRBD2. Looked up from germline, CDR1 is MDHEN and CDR2 is SYDVKM. This CDR3 contains 16 residues. J was trimmed by 2 bases and V by 3 bases; bases with no gene match: 5.